This T cell receptor beta chain comes out of a study of a mutant IDH1 vaccine in newly diagnosed glioma. Overall study context: It was radiotherapy, temozolomide, or both that patients received previously, with most receiving both.

The table lists this clone with a few counts. The target antigen is unknown. Sequencing was performed with immunoSEQ multiplex PCR; in TCRdb, only in-frame clones are kept and a portion is missing. This table holds about 68,000 clones, roughly 80% found once. Regarding time point: week 35, safety follow-up. Every single dose of the vaccine, 300 ug of mutant IDH1 20-mer peptide, came with topical imiquimod. This CDR3 region has 14 residues. Trimming removed 3 bases at V and 2 bases at J, with 7 bases between. CDR1 and CDR2 (germline): MRHNA, SNTAGT. V is TRBV6-4 and J is TRBJ2-2; tentative D call: TRBD1 (6 bases). This clonotype was sampled from a man younger than 35 with glioma. Sequenced material: PBMCs, taken from a glioma patient whose treatment included an IDH1 peptide vaccine. The chain's CDR3 is CASSEGHNTGELFF. The CDR3 coding sequence is TGTGCCAGCAGTGAGGGACACAACACCGGGGAGCTGTTTTTT.